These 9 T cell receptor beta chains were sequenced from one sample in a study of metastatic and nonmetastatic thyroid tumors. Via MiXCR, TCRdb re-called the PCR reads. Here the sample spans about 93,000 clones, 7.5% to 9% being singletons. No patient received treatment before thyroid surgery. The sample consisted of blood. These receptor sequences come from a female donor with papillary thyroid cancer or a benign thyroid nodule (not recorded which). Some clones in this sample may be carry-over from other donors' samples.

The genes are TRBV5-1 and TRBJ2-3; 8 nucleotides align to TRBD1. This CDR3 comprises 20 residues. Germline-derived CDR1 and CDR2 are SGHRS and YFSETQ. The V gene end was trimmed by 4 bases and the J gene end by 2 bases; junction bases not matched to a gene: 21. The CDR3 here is CASSSPRTGLHLGTTDTQYF. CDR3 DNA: TGCGCCAGCAGCAGCCCCAGGACAGGGCTACACTTAGGGACCACAGATACGCAGTATTTT.

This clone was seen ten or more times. DNA for the CDR3: TGTGCCAGCAGCTTAGATGGTAGCGGGGGCGCAGATACGCAGTATTTT. It yields the protein CASSLDGSGGADTQYF. The genes are TRBV11-2 and TRBJ2-3; TRBD2 aligns across 9 bases. V gave up 0 bases and J gave up 4 bases; unmatched junction bases: 5. Germline V gene sequence: CDR1 SGHAT, CDR2 FQNNGV. This CDR3 is 16 amino acids long.

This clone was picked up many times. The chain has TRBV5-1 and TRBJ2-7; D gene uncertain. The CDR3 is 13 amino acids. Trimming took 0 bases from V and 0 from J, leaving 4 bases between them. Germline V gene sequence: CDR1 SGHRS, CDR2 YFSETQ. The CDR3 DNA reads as TGCGCCAGCAGCTTGGAGGCCTCCTACGAGCAGTACTTC. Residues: CASSLEASYEQYF.

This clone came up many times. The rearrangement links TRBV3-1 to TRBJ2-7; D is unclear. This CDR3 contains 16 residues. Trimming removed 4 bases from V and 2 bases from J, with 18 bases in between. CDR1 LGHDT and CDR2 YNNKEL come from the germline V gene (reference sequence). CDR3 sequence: CASSPERTDYPYEQYF. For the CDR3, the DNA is TGTGCCAGCAGCCCCGAACGGACGGATTATCCCTACGAGCAGTACTTC.

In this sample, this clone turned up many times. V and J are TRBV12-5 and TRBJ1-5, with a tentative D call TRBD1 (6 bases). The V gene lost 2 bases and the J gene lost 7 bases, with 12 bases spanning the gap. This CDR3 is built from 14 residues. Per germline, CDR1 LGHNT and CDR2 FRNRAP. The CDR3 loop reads CASGLPGVNQPQHF. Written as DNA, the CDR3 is TGTGCTAGTGGTTTGCCAGGGGTGAACCAGCCCCAGCATTTT. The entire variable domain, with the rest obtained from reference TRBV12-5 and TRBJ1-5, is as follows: DARVTQTPRHKVTEMGQEVTMRCQPILGHNTVFWYRQTMMQGLELLAYFRNRAPLDDSGMPKDRFSAEMPDATLATLKIQPSEPRDSAVYFCASGLPGVNQPQHFGDGTRLSIL.

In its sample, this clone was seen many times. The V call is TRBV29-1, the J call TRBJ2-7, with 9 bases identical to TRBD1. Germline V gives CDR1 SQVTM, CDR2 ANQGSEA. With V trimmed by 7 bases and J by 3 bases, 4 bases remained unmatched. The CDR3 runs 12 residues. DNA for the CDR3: TGCAGCGGTGGGACAGGGATCTACGAGCAGTACTTC. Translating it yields CSGGTGIYEQYF.

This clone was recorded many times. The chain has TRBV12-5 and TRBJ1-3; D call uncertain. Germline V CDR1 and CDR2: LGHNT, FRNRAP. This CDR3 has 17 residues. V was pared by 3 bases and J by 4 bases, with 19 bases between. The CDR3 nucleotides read TGTGCTAGTGGTTTCCGCTTACACAAGAGGGAGGGAAACACCATATATTTT. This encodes CASGFRLHKREGNTIYF.

Here the CDR3 reads CASSGKETQYF. In nucleotides, the CDR3 is TGCGCCAGCAGCGGGAAGGAGACCCAGTACTTC. This sequence joins TRBV5-1 and TRBJ2-5; D gene ambiguous. There are 11 residues in the CDR3. V lost 4 bases and J lost 5, with 6 bases in between. Per the germline V gene, CDR1 is SGHRS and CDR2 is YFSETQ.

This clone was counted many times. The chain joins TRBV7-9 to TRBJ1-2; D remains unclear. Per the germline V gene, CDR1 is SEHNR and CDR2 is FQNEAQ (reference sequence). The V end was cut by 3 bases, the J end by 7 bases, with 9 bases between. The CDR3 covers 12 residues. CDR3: CASSFRSAGYTF. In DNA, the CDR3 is TGTGCCAGCAGCTTCCGGTCCGCTGGCTACACCTTC.